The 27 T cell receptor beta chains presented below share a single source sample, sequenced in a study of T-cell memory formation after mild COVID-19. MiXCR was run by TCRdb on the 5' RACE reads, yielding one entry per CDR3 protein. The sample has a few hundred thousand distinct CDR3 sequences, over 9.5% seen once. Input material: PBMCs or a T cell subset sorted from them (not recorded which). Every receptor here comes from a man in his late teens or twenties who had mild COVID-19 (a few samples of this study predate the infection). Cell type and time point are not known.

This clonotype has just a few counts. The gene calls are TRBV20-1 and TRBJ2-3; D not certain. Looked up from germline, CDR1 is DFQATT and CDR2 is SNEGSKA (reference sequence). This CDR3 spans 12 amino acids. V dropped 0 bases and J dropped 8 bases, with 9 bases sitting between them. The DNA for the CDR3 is TGCAGTGCTAGAGATGTTCCAGGTACGCAGTATTTT. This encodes CSARDVPGTQYF.

CDR3 protein: CASSFRGEQYF. Here the CDR3 DNA reads TGTGCCAGCAGCTTCAGAGGCGAGCAGTACTTC. The V call is TRBV3-1, the J call TRBJ2-7; D gene unclear. The CDR3 loop spans 11 amino acids. Trimming left V 5 bases short and J 6 bases short, with 8 bases between. The germline gives CDR1 LGHDT, CDR2 YNNKEL (reference sequence).

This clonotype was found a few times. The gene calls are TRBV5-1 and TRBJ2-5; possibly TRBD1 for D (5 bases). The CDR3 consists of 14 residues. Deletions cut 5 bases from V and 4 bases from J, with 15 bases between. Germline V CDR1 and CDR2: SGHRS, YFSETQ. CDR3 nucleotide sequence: TGCGCCAGCAGGCTCGGGCCAGGGCCAGAGACCCAGTACTTC. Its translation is CASRLGPGPETQYF.

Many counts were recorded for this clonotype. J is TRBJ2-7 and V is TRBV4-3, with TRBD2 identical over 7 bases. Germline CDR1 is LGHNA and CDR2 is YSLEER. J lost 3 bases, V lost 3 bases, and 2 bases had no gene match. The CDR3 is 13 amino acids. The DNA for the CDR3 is TGCGCCAGCAGCCATGGCGGGGGCTACGAGCAGTACTTC. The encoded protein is CASSHGGGYEQYF.

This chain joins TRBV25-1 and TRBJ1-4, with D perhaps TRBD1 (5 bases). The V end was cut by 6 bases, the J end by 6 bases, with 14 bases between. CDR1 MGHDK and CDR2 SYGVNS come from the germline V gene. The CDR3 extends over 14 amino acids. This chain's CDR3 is CASRDGTRDEKLFF. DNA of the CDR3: TGTGCCAGCAGAGACGGGACGCGGGATGAAAAACTGTTTTTT.

The chain's CDR3 is CASRSVGYGELFF. In nucleotides, the CDR3 is TGTGCCAGCAGAAGTGTAGGGTACGGGGAGCTGTTTTTT. V usage is TRBV28 and J usage is TRBJ2-2; D gene ambiguous. Germline CDR1 reads MDHEN; CDR2 reads SYDVKM. The CDR3 runs to 13 residues. Trimming left V 6 bases short and J 7 bases short, with 12 bases between.

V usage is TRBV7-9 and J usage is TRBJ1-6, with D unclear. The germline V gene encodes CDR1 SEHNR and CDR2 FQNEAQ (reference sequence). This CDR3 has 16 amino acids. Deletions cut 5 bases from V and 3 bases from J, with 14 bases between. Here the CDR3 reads CASSPDSPVYNSPLHF. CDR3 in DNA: TGTGCCAGCAGCCCGGACTCTCCGGTCTATAATTCACCCCTCCACTTT.

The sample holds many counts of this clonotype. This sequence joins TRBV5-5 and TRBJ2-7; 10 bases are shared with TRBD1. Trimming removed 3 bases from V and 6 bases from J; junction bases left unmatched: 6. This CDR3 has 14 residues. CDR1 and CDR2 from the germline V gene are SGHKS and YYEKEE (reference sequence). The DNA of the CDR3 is TGTGCCAGCAGCTCTACCGGGACAGGGGTCGAGCAGTACGTC. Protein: CASSSTGTGVEQYV.

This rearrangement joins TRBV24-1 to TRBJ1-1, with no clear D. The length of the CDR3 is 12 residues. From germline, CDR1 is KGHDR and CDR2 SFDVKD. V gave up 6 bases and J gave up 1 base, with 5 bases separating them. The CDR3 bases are TGTGCCACCAGTAGGGAGAACACTGAAGCTTTCTTT. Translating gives CATSRENTEAFF.

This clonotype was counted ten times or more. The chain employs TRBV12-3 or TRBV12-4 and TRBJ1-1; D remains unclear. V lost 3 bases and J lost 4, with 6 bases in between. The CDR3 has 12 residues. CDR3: CASSFRPTEAFF. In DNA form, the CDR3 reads TGTGCCAGCAGTTTTAGGCCCACTGAAGCTTTCTTT.

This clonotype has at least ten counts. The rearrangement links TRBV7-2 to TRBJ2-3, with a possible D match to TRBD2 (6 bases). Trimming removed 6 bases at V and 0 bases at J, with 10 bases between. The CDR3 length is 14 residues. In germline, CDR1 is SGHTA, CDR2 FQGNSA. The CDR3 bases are TGTGCCAGCAGTCTAGCGTCTAGCACAGATACGCAGTATTTT. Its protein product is CASSLASSTDTQYF.

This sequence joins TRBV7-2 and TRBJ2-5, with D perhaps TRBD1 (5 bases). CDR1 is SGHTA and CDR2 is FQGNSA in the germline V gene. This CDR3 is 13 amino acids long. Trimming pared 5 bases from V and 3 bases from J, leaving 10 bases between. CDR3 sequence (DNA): TGTGCCAGCAGCACACAGGCGAAAGAGACCCAGTACTTC. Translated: CASSTQAKETQYF.

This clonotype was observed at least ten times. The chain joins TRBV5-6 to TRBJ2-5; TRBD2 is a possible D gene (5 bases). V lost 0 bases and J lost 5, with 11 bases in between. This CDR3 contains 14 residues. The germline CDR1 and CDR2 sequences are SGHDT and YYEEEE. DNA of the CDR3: TGTGCCAGCAGCTTGGCCGGGGTCTCGGAGACCCAGTACTTC. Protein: CASSLAGVSETQYF.

The CDR3 reads CASSSDVPMEAFF. As DNA, the CDR3 is TGTGCCAGCAGCTCCGACGTCCCCATGGAGGCTTTCTTT. The V gene is TRBV7-2, the J gene TRBJ1-1; D ambiguous. The CDR3 runs to 13 residues. Germline V gene data show CDR1 as SGHTA and CDR2 as FQGNSA. V was cut by 4 bases and J by 11 bases, with 17 bases left in between.

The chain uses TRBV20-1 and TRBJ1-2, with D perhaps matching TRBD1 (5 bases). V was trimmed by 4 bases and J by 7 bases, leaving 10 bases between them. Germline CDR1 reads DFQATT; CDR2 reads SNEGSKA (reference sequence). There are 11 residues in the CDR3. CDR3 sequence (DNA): TGCAGTGCTACAGGGTCGGGTGGCTACACCTTC. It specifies CSATGSGGYTF.

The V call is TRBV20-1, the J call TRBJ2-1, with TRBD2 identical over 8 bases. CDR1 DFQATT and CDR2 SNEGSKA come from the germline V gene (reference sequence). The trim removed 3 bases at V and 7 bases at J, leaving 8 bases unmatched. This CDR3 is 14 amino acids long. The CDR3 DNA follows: TGCAGTGCTAGTGAGGCTAGCGGGCCGAATGAGCAGTTCTTC. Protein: CSASEASGPNEQFF.

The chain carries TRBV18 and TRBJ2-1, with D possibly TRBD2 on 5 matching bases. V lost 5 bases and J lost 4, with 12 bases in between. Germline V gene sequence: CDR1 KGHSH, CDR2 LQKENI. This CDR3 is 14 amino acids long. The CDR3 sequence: CASSWRAWYNEQFF. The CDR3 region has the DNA TGTGCCAGCTCATGGCGGGCATGGTACAATGAGCAGTTCTTC.

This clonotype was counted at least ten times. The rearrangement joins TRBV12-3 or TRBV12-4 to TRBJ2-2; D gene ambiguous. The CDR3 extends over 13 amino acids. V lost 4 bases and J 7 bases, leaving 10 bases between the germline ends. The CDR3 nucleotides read TGTGCCAGCAGTTCCTCTGAGCTCGGGGAGCTGTTTTTT. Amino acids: CASSSSELGELFF.

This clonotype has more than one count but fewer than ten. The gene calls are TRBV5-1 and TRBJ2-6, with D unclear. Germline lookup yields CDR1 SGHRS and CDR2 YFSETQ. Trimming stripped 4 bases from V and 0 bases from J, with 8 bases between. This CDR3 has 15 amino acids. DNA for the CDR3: TGCGCCAGCAGCCCTATTCCCTCTGGGGCCAACGTCCTGACTTTC. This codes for CASSPIPSGANVLTF.

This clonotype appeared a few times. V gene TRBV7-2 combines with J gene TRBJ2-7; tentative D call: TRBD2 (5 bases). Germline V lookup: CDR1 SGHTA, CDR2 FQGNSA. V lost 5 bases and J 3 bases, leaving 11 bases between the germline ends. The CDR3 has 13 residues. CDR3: CASSPGNLYEQYF. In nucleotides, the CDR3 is TGTGCCAGCAGCCCCGGGAACCTCTACGAGCAGTACTTC. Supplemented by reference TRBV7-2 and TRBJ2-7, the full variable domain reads GAGVSQSPSNKVTEKGKDVELRCDPISGHTALYWYRQSLGQGLEFLIYFQGNSAPDKSGLPSDRFSAERTGGSVSTLTIQRTQQEDSAVYLCASSPGNLYEQYFGPGTRLTVT.

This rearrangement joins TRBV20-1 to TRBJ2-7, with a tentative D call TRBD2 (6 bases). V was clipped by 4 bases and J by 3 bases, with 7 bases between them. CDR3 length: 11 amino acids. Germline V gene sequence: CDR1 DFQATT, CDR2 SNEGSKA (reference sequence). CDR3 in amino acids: CSAKDYYEQYF. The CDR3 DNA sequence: TGCAGTGCTAAGGACTACTACGAGCAGTACTTC.

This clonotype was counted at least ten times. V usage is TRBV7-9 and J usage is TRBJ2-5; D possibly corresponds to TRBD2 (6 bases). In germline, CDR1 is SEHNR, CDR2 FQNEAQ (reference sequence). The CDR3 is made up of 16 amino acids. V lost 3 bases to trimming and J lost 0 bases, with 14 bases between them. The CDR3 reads CASSLGAGTYQETQYF. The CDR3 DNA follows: TGTGCCAGCAGCTTGGGTGCGGGGACGTACCAAGAGACCCAGTACTTC.

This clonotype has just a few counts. As DNA, the CDR3 is TGCGCCAGCAGCTTGCGGGGCCCTAACACTGAAGCTTTCTTT. It is translated as CASSLRGPNTEAFF. The chain uses TRBV5-1 and TRBJ1-1, with D perhaps TRBD1 (5 bases). CDR1 and CDR2 from the germline V gene are SGHRS and YFSETQ. Trimming stripped 1 base from V and 2 bases from J, with 9 bases between. The CDR3 spans 14 residues.

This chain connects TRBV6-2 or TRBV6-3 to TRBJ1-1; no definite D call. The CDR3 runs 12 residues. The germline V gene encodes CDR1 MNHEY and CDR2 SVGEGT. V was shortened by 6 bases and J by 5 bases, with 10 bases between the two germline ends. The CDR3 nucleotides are TGTGCCAGCAGATCCGGAGTGACTGAAGCTTTCTTT. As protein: CASRSGVTEAFF.

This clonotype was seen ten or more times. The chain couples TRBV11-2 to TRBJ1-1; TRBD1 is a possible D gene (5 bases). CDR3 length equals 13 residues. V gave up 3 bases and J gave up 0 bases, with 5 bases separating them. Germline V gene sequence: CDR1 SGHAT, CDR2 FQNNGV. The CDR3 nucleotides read TGTGCCAGCAGCTTGGGGGTGAACACTGAAGCTTTCTTT. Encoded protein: CASSLGVNTEAFF.

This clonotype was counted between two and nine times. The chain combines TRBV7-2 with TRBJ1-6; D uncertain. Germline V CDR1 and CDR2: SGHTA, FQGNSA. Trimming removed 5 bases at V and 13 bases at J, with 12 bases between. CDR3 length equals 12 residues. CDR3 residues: CASSPFYGPLHF. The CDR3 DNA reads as TGTGCCAGCAGCCCCTTTTACGGGCCCCTCCACTTT.

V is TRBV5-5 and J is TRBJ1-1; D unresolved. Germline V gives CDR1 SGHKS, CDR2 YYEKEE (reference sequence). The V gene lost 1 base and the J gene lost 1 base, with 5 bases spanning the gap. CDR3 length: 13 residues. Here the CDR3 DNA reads TGTGCCAGCAGCTTGATGCAGAACACTGAAGCTTTCTTT. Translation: CASSLMQNTEAFF.